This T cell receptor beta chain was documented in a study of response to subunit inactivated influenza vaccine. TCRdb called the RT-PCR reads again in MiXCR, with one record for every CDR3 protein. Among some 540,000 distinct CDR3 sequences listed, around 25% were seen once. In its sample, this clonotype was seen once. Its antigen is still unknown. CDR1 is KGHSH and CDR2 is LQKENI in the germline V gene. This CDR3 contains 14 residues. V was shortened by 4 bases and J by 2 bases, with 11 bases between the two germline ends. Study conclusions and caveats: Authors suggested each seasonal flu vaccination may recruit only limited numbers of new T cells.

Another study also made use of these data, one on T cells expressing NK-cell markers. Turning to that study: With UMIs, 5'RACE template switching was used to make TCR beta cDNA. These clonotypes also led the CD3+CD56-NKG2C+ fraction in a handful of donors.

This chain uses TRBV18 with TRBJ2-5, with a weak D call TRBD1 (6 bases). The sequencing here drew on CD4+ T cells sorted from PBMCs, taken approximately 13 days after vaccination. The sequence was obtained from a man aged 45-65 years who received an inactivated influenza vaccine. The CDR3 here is CASSRLTGQETQYF. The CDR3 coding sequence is TGTGCCAGCTCACGCTTGACAGGTCAAGAGACCCAGTACTTC.